The present T cell receptor beta chain was sequenced within a study of T cells in Graves' hyperthyroidism and ophthalmopathy. Study outcomes and limitations: Researchers found most expanded thyroid clonotypes above 0.001 in blood as well. Prediction of ophthalmopathy progression came a median around 6.1 months pre-onset.

Regions amplified from RNA transcripts were the TCR beta CDR3 regions. In the first-round RT-PCR of the TCR CDR3, the HTBI primer set was used. MiXCR, run by TCRdb on the multiplex PCR reads, gives a single entry per CDR3 protein. The profile shows a few hundred thousand distinct CDR3 sequences, around 42% of them singletons. Diagnostic assessment was based on clinical symptoms, serum thyroxine and TRAb, thyroid ultrasound and orbital computed tomography. This clonotype was detected a few times. What it binds is unknown. Unmatched junction bases numbered 9, after V lost 0 bases and J lost 5 bases. This CDR3 is 15 amino acids long. Per the germline V gene, CDR1 is DFQATT and CDR2 is SNEGSKA (reference sequence).

Material for sequencing was peripheral blood or thyroid tissue (not recorded which). The chain links TRBV20-1 to TRBJ2-7; TRBD1 matches 8 bases. This clonotype originated in a woman between 18 and 29 years old with Graves' hyperthyroidism. CDR3 protein: CSARDRTGWSHEQYF. The CDR3 DNA follows: TGCAGTGCTAGAGATAGGACAGGGTGGTCCCACGAGCAGTACTTC.